The 21 T cell receptor beta chains below all came from one sample that was sequenced in a study of siplizumab effects on memory and regulatory T cells. TCRdb's copy holds only in-frame clones and misses some; the assay was immunoSEQ multiplex PCR. The sample lists approximately 60,000 clones, 70% to 80% occurring once. Source material: memory CD4+ T cells sorted from blood. The source is a human donor in good health.

The CDR3 spells CASSTYNEQFF. DNA of the CDR3: TGTGCCAGCAGCACCTACAATGAGCAGTTCTTC. The gene calls are TRBV5-6 and TRBJ2-1; D unresolved. V shed 4 bases and J shed 2 bases, with 1 base lying between them. The CDR3 loop spans 11 amino acids. From germline, CDR1 is SGHDT and CDR2 YYEEEE.

The chain carries TRBV15 and TRBJ2-1; 9 nucleotides match TRBD2. V shed 6 bases, J shed 3 bases, and the junction held 3 bases outside the gene matches. The germline V gene has CDR1 LNHNV and CDR2 YYDKDF (reference sequence). The CDR3 extends over 14 amino acids. The CDR3 protein is CATRGAGGYNEQFF. The CDR3 DNA reads TGTGCCACCAGAGGAGCGGGGGGCTACAATGAGCAGTTCTTC. The variable domain in full, completed from reference TRBV15 and TRBJ2-1, reads DAMVIQNPRYQVTQFGKPVTLSCSQTLNHNVMYWYQQKSSQAPKLLFHYYDKDFNNEADTPDNFQSRRPNTSFCFLDIRSPGLGDTAMYLCATRGAGGYNEQFFGPGTRLTVL.

The chain carries TRBV11-2 and TRBJ2-5; the D gene is possibly TRBD2 (6 bases). Germline V gene sequence: CDR1 SGHAT, CDR2 FQNNGV. V dropped 5 bases and J dropped 4 bases, with 14 bases sitting between them. This CDR3 is built from 14 residues. CDR3 nucleotide sequence: TGTGCCAGCAGCCCCCTCTCCGGGGGAGAGACCCAGTACTTC. The encoded protein is CASSPLSGGETQYF.

This clone was seen a single time. The chain links TRBV9 to TRBJ1-3, with 9 bases identical to TRBD1. The CDR3 is 17 amino acids. The germline V gene has CDR1 SGDLS and CDR2 YYNGEE. V lost 3 bases, J lost 4 bases, and 11 bases stayed unmatched. CDR3 sequence: CASSAGQGRYAGNTIYF. The CDR3 DNA follows: TGTGCCAGCAGCGCTGGACAGGGGAGGTATGCCGGAAACACCATATATTTT.

V and J are TRBV19 and TRBJ1-5; TRBD1 is a possible D gene (6 bases). This CDR3 has 13 residues. V was shortened by 7 bases and J by 7 bases, with 14 bases between the two germline ends. Germline lookup yields CDR1 LNHDA and CDR2 SQIVND (reference sequence). CDR3 nucleotides: TGTGCCAGTATTAACAGGGTCGGGCAGCCCCAGCATTTT. Translation: CASINRVGQPQHF.

This sequence joins TRBV18 and TRBJ2-3; a possible D gene is TRBD2 (6 bases). CDR1 and CDR2 from the germline V gene are KGHSH and LQKENI. V lost 1 base to trimming and J lost 0 bases, with 14 bases between them. The CDR3 contains 17 residues. DNA for the CDR3: TGTGCCAGCTCACCACAAGTGGGACTCTCTAGCACAGATACGCAGTATTTT. It encodes CASSPQVGLSSTDTQYF.

This sequence joins TRBV7-2 and TRBJ1-4; D is possibly TRBD1 (6 bases). V lost 1 base and J lost 5, with 11 bases in between. The germline gives CDR1 SGHTA, CDR2 FQGNSA. CDR3 length: 15 residues. Here the CDR3 reads CASSLVGQDNEKLFF. The CDR3 DNA sequence: TGTGCCAGCAGCTTAGTGGGACAAGACAATGAAAAACTGTTTTTT.

The chain combines TRBV30 with TRBJ1-2, with unresolved D. The CDR3 extends over 13 amino acids. The germline V and J ends were trimmed by 2 bases and 5 bases, with 12 bases remaining between them. Germline V gene sequence: CDR1 GTSNPN, CDR2 SVGIG (reference sequence). The CDR3, as DNA: TGTGCCTGGAGTCGGAACGCGGCTTATGGCTACACCTTC. Protein product: CAWSRNAAYGYTF. Variable domain in full (rest from reference TRBV30 and TRBJ1-2): SQTIHQWPATLVQPVGSPLSLECTVEGTSNPNLYWYRQAAGRGLQLLFYSVGIGQISSEVPQNLSASRPQDRQFILSSKKLLLSDSGFYLCAWSRNAAYGYTFGSGTRLTVV.

The chain uses TRBV5-1 and TRBJ2-3; D remains ambiguous. Deletions cut 3 bases from V and 3 bases from J, with 5 bases between. The germline gives CDR1 SGHRS, CDR2 YFSETQ. This CDR3 is 12 amino acids long. The CDR3 spells CASSYQTDTQYF. For the CDR3, the DNA is TGCGCCAGCAGCTACCAAACAGATACGCAGTATTTT. Drawing the rest from reference TRBV5-1 and TRBJ2-3, the complete variable domain is KAGVTQTPRYLIKTRGQQVTLSCSPISGHRSVSWYQQTPGQGLQFLFEYFSETQRNKGNFPGRFSGRQFSNSRSEMNVSTLELGDSALYLCASSYQTDTQYFGPGTRLTVL.

Note on this clone: The same CDR3 is also encoded by other DNA sequences in this sample. V usage is TRBV11-2 and J usage is TRBJ1-1, with D unresolved. Germline CDR1 and CDR2: SGHAT and FQNNGV. The CDR3 is 14 amino acids. V shed 1 base and J shed 1 base, with 7 bases lying between them. Here the CDR3 DNA reads TGTGCCAGCAGCTTAGTAGGAGGGAACACTGAAGCTTTCTTT. Translating it yields CASSLVGGNTEAFF.

Here the CDR3 DNA reads TGTGCCATTGGGGACAGGGTGGATGGCTACACCTTC. This sequence encodes CAIGDRVDGYTF. This sequence joins TRBV19 and TRBJ1-2; 9 nucleotides agree with TRBD1. V was pared by 10 bases and J by 6 bases, with 6 bases of the junction left unmatched. This CDR3 comprises 12 residues. Germline-derived CDR1 and CDR2 are LNHDA and SQIVND (reference sequence).

The chain combines TRBV2 with TRBJ2-3; 9 nucleotides agree with TRBD2. Germline V gives CDR1 SNHLY, CDR2 FYNNEI. The junction had 11 bases not matched to a gene; V was cut back by 3 bases and J by 10 bases. This CDR3 has 15 residues. As DNA, the CDR3 is TGTGCCAGCAGTGATGAAGCGGGGGGCCGGTCTGCGCAGTATTTT. Translated, it gives CASSDEAGGRSAQYF.

By its share, this clone is medium-sized. The chain couples TRBV27 to TRBJ1-2, with a tentative D call TRBD1 (5 bases). The CDR3 contains 14 residues. CDR1 and CDR2 from the germline V gene are MNHEY and SMNVEV (reference sequence). V gave up 5 bases and J gave up 6 bases, with 16 bases separating them. The CDR3 loop is CASSPRRGGNGYTF. For the CDR3, the DNA is TGTGCCAGCAGTCCCCGGAGGGGCGGTAATGGCTACACCTTC.

This clone was seen only a few times. The rearrangement links TRBV6-1 to TRBJ1-1, with 7 bases matching TRBD1. V shed 5 bases, J shed 4 bases, and the junction held 4 bases outside the gene matches. This CDR3 is built from 13 residues. Germline CDR1 and CDR2: MNHNS and SASEGT. In DNA form, the CDR3 reads TGTGCCAGCAGTCTAGCAGGGGGCACTGAAGCTTTCTTT. This translates into CASSLAGGTEAFF.

The chain links TRBV4-3 to TRBJ1-2; D possibly corresponds to TRBD1 (5 bases). From germline, CDR1 is LGHNA and CDR2 YSLEER. V was cut by 0 bases and J by 6 bases, with 11 bases left in between. The CDR3 length is 14 residues. CDR3: CASSQEGQGNGYTF. CDR3 nucleotides: TGCGCCAGCAGCCAAGAGGGGCAGGGTAATGGCTACACCTTC.

This clone occurred a few times. V usage is TRBV9 and J usage is TRBJ2-3; 7 bases match TRBD2. In germline, CDR1 is SGDLS, CDR2 YYNGEE. V lost 5 bases and J lost 6; bases outside the gene matches: 15. The CDR3 has 16 amino acids. CDR3 DNA: TGTGCCAGCAGTCGAACTAGCGATAGGAGGAGTGATACGCAGTATTTT. Its protein is CASSRTSDRRSDTQYF.

The genes are TRBV12-5 and TRBJ2-7; 7 positions agree with TRBD1. The trim removed 6 bases at V and 5 bases at J, leaving 13 bases unmatched. The CDR3 has 15 amino acids. Germline CDR1 is LGHNT and CDR2 is FRNRAP. The CDR3 reads CASGPATDRVHEQYF. CDR3 DNA sequence: TGTGCTAGTGGACCGGCCACCGACAGGGTCCACGAGCAGTACTTC.

The chain couples TRBV5-1 to TRBJ2-7, with no clear D. The V and J ends lost 0 bases and 6 bases respectively, with 16 bases between them. The CDR3 length is 15 residues. Germline loops: CDR1 SGHRS, CDR2 YFSETQ. This CDR3 reads CASSLGAQALAEQYF. The CDR3 bases are TGCGCCAGCAGCTTGGGGGCGCAGGCCCTCGCCGAGCAGTACTTC.

The genes are TRBV7-6 and TRBJ1-6; D perhaps matches TRBD1 (5 bases). Germline CDR1 reads SGHVS; CDR2 reads FNYEAQ. The CDR3 runs 14 residues. V was cut by 5 bases and J by 7 bases, with 12 bases left in between. The CDR3 coding sequence is TGTGCCAGCAGCCAGCAGGGCGGCAATTCACCCCTCCACTTT. This sequence encodes CASSQQGGNSPLHF.

J is TRBJ2-7 and V is TRBV2; D may be TRBD1 (5 bases). Trimming took off 2 bases at V and 5 bases at J, with 7 bases between the two ends. The CDR3 length is 12 residues. Germline-derived CDR1 and CDR2 are SNHLY and FYNNEI. The CDR3 spells CASSEQGNEQYF. CDR3 in DNA: TGTGCCAGCAGTGAACAGGGAAACGAGCAGTACTTC. Variable domain in full (rest from reference TRBV2 and TRBJ2-7): EPEVTQTPSHQVTQMGQEVILRCVPISNHLYFYWYRQILGQKVEFLVSFYNNEISEKSEIFDDQFSVERPDGSNFTLKIRSTKLEDSAMYFCASSEQGNEQYFGPGTRLTVT.

CDR3 amino acids: CASSVRDRGDLSTDTQYF. CDR3 sequence (DNA): TGTGCCAGTAGTGTCAGGGACAGGGGGGATCTTAGCACAGATACGCAGTATTTT. The V call is TRBV19, the J call TRBJ2-3; 11 nucleotides agree with TRBD1. The CDR3 contains 18 residues. Germline-derived CDR1 and CDR2 are LNHDA and SQIVND (reference sequence). After removal of 5 bases from V and 0 bases from J, the junction contained 10 bases not matched to a gene.